This T cell receptor (beta chain) was captured in a study of T-cell reconstitution after alpha-beta-depleted transplantation in children. Study-wide findings and caveats: Hyperexpanded clones declined; after one year, newly produced T cells mostly supplied diversity.

The authors prepared the TCRbeta library with unique molecular identifiers. MiXCR, run by TCRdb on the PCR reads, gives a single entry per CDR3 protein. Of 40,000 to 55,000 distinct CDR3 sequences listed, around 5.9% are singletons. CDR1 is SGHTS, CDR2 YDEGEE, per germline. V gave up 0 bases and J gave up 3 bases, with 16 bases separating them. The CDR3 loop spans 17 amino acids. This clonotype showed up many times. The antigen remains unidentified. The source was PBMCs, mostly from graft donor cells, collected 60 days after TCRalphabeta/CD19-depleted stem cell transplant. The sequence was collected from a female patient between 2 and 10 years old who had a stem cell transplant for aplastic anemia, so the T cells may come from the graft donor. This rearrangement joins TRBV5-8 to TRBJ1-5; a weak D match, TRBD1 (6 bases). CDR3 loop: CASSLGSGVTSNQPQHF. The CDR3 DNA reads as TGTGCCAGCAGCTTGGGATCAGGGGTAACTTCCAATCAGCCCCAGCATTTT. The full variable domain, with the rest looked up from reference TRBV5-8 and TRBJ1-5, is EAGVTQSPTHLIKTRGQQATLRCSPISGHTSVYWYQQALGLGLQFLLWYDEGEERNRGNFPPRFSGRQFPNYSSELNVNALELEDSALYLCASSLGSGVTSNQPQHFGDGTRLSIL.